Below are 5 T cell receptor beta chains sequenced from a single sample in a study of blood T cell repertoires in COVID-19. Assay: immunoSEQ multiplex PCR; the TCRdb copy retains only in-frame clones and omits some. In the table there are 90,000 to 150,000 clones, about 83% of which are singletons. The sample taken for sequencing was peripheral blood. Receptors originate from a woman in her forties or fifties with acute or convalescent COVID-19.

In this sample, this clone turned up once. V and J are TRBV6-5 and TRBJ1-1; 8 bases are a match to TRBD1. This CDR3 is built from 16 residues. Germline loops: CDR1 MNHEY, CDR2 SVGAGI. After removal of 2 bases from V and 0 bases from J, the junction contained 5 bases not matched to a gene. CDR3 protein: CASSYLQGAMNTEAFF. CDR3 coding DNA: TGTGCCAGCAGTTACCTGCAGGGGGCCATGAACACTGAAGCTTTCTTT.

V and J are TRBV7-2 and TRBJ2-7; D is possibly TRBD2 (5 bases). V was pared by 4 bases and J by 4 bases, with 11 bases between. The CDR3 sequence is 13 residues long. Germline-derived CDR1 and CDR2 are SGHTA and FQGNSA. DNA for the CDR3: TGTGCCAGCAGCTCGGGGTCCTTATACGAGCAGTACTTC. Residues: CASSSGSLYEQYF.

The rearrangement links TRBV19 to TRBJ1-1, with D tentatively TRBD1 (5 bases). V lost 1 base, J lost 3 bases, and 6 bases lay in between. CDR3 length: 13 residues. Germline CDR1 is LNHDA and CDR2 is SQIVND (reference sequence). The DNA for the CDR3 is TGTGCCAGTAGTATAGGACAGTACACTGAAGCTTTCTTT. Protein: CASSIGQYTEAFF. The whole variable domain, remainder taken from reference TRBV19 and TRBJ1-1, is DGGITQSPKYLFRKEGQNVTLSCEQNLNHDAMYWYRQDPGQGLRLIYYSQIVNDFQKGDIAEGYSVSREKKESFPLTVTSAQKNPTAFYLCASSIGQYTEAFFGQGTRLTVV.

This chain joins TRBV27 and TRBJ1-4; 9 bases match TRBD1. The CDR3 contains 15 residues. Looked up from germline, CDR1 is MNHEY and CDR2 is SMNVEV (reference sequence). V was pared by 5 bases and J by 8 bases, with 9 bases of the junction left unmatched. The CDR3 protein is CASSPRQGGDEKLFF. In DNA form, the CDR3 reads TGTGCCAGCAGTCCCAGACAGGGGGGGGACGAAAAACTGTTTTTT.

V and J are TRBV5-5 and TRBJ1-6, with TRBD1 as a possible D gene (5 bases). Trimming shortened V by 4 bases and J by 7 bases, and 21 bases separated the two germline ends. There are 17 residues in the CDR3. Germline V CDR1 and CDR2: SGHKS, YYEKEE (reference sequence). The CDR3 region has the DNA TGTGCCAGCAGCGGTTCGGACATTCCCAGTGACAATTCACCCCTCCACTTT. Protein product: CASSGSDIPSDNSPLHF.